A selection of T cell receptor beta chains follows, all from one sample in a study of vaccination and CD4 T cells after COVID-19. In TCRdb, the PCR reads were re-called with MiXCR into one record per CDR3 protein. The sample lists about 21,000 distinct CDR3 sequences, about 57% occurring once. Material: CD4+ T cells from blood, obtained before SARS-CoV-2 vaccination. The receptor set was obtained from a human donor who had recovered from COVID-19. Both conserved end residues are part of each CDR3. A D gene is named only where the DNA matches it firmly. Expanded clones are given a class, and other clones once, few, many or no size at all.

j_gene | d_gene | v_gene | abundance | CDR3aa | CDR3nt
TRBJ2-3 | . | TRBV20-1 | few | CSTFPFDTQYF | TGCAGTACGTTCCCCTTTGATACGCAGTATTTT
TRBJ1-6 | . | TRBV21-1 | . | CASSKLSHHNSPLHF | TGTGCCAGCAGCAAACTCTCTCACCATAATTCACCCCTCCACTTT
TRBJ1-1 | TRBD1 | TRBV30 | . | CAWGRQGGTEAFF | TGTGCCTGGGGAAGACAGGGTGGCACTGAAGCTTTCTTT
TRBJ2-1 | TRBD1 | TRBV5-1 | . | CASSFPGGEQFF | TGCGCCAGCAGCTTTCCAGGGGGCGAGCAGTTCTTC
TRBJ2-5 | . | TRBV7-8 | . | CASSLWSKETQYF | TGTGCCAGCAGCTTATGGTCGAAGGAGACCCAGTACTTC
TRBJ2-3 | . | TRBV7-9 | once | CASSLSPLREGADTQYF | TGTGCCAGCAGCTTAAGTCCTTTGAGGGAAGGTGCAGATACGCAGTATTTT
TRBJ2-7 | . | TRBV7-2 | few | CASSFYVVATYEQYF | TGTGCCAGCAGCTTCTATGTGGTAGCTACTTACGAGCAGTACTTC
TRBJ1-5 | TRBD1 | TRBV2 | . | CASSENRGRNQPQHF | TGTGCCAGCAGTGAAAACAGGGGGCGCAATCAGCCCCAGCATTTT
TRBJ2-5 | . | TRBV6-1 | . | CAIWGEGEETQYF | TGTGCCATTTGGGGTGAGGGAGAGGAGACCCAGTACTTC
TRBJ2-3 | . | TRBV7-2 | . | CASSEITDTQYF | TGTGCCAGCAGCGAAATCACAGATACGCAGTATTTT
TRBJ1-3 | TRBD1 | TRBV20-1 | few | CSARQGVGNTIYF | TGCAGTGCTAGACAGGGGGTAGGAAACACCATATATTTT
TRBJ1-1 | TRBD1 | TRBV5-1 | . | CASSTGQGYTEAFF | TGCGCCAGCAGCACAGGACAGGGGTACACTGAAGCTTTCTTT
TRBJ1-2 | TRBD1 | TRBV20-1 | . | CSARDSGTEGYGYTF | TGCAGTGCTAGAGATTCGGGGACAGAGGGCTATGGCTACACCTTC
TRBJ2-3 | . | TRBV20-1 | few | CSAHRSTDTQYF | TGCAGTGCTCACAGGAGCACAGATACGCAGTATTTT
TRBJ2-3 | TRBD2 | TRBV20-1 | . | CSAGPRTSGSSDTQYF | TGCAGTGCTGGCCCCAGGACTAGCGGGAGTTCGGATACGCAGTATTTT
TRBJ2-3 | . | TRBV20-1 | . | CSAHRPLLETQYF | TGCAGTGCTCATCGCCCCTTACTAGAGACGCAGTATTTT
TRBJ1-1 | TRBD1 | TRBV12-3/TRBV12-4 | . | CASRRTGRMNTEAFF | TGTGCCAGCAGGAGGACAGGGAGAATGAACACTGAAGCTTTCTTT
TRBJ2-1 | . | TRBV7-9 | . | CASSRTDNEQFF | TGTGCCAGCAGCCGGACTGACAATGAGCAGTTCTTC
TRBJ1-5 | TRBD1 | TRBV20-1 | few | CSAPPKDRGDRPQHF | TGCAGTGCTCCCCCTAAAGACAGGGGCGATCGGCCCCAGCATTTT
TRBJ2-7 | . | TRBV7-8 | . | CASSLGTGQYF | TGTGCCAGCAGTTTAGGGACCGGGCAGTACTTC
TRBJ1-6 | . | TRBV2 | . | CASSESGNSPLHF | TGTGCCAGCAGTGAGTCAGGGAATTCACCCCTCCACTTT
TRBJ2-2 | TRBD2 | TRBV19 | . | CTSASGINTGELFF | TGCACCTCGGCTAGCGGGATTAACACCGGGGAGCTGTTTTTT
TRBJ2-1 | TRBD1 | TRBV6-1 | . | CASSARTGDEQFF | TGTGCCAGCAGTGCACGGACAGGGGATGAGCAGTTCTTC